This T cell receptor (beta chain) came from a study of blood T cell repertoires in COVID-19. Study as a whole: The United States, Italy and Spain provided the acute and convalescent COVID-19 samples. The analysed material was cDNA or gDNA that came from T cells, B-cell-depleted T cells, or PBMCs.

Germline CDR1 LNHDA, CDR2 SQIVND (reference sequence). This CDR3 region has 12 residues. V lost 2 bases and J lost 8, with 9 bases in between. As processed by the authors: Reference gene primers were amplified, and this amplification served to estimate nucleated cell counts. Here immunoSEQ multiplex PCR was the method, and the copy in TCRdb shows in-frame clones only, minus some. D and trimming come from the DNA, and the V and J calls and clone size come from that table. This table holds roughly 260,000 clones, about 87% found once. The chain uses TRBV19 and TRBJ1-1; TRBD1 is a possible D gene (5 bases). Source material: peripheral blood. This sequence originates from a man between 60 and 75 years old who had recovered from COVID-19. CDR3 amino acids: CASSIRQREAFF. The CDR3 DNA sequence: TGTGCCAGTAGTATACGACAGAGAGAAGCTTTCTTT.